What follows describes a single T cell receptor (beta chain). The entry originates in a study of blood T cell repertoires in COVID-19. Study details: The study drew acute and convalescent COVID-19 samples from the United States, Italy and Spain. Sources were T cells, B-cell-depleted T cells, or PBMCs; the material itself was cDNA or gDNA.

The authors' processing: For nucleated cells, counts were estimated from reference gene primer amplification. The assay was immunoSEQ multiplex PCR, and TCRdb's table has in-frame clones only and misses some. The V and J calls and the clone size are those of that table, but D and trimming were determined from the DNA. The sample gives approximately 150,000 clones, around nine tenths of which show up once; around 1.5% is in the top ten. Germline V gene lookup returns CDR1 SGHAT and CDR2 FQNNGV. The CDR3 length is 17 residues. V dropped 1 base and J dropped 7; count of bases not matched to a gene: 9. The chain recombines TRBV11-2 with TRBJ2-3; 12 positions match TRBD2. The receptor comes from a human donor in a cohort sampled during active COVID-19. Sequencing was performed on peripheral blood. The CDR3 loop is CASSLVWLAGGANTQYF. The CDR3 bases are TGTGCCAGCAGCTTAGTGTGGCTAGCGGGGGGGGCAAATACGCAGTATTTT.